A single T cell receptor beta chain is shown here with its context. Time point: pre-treatment sample, taken before nivolumab and TIL therapy. The sample originates from a study of TIL therapy for anti-PD-1-resistant metastatic lung cancer. Overall study context: Patients then received nivolumab; progressors got lymphodepletion, TIL and IL-2. Most patients had lung adenocarcinoma. Median patient age was 54, ranging about 38-75 years.

The immunoSEQ assay was v3. Using immunoSEQ multiplex PCR, the repertoire was profiled, and TCRdb retains in-frame clones only, with some absent. The data contain about 59,000 clones, around 70% of them singletons. Sequences were derived from blood, sampled at baseline. The receptor was derived from a person between 25 and 80 years old with non-small cell lung cancer.

The chain's CDR3 is CASKPGPPETGELFF. The CDR3, as DNA: TGTGCCAGCAAACCGGGACCCCCGGAAACCGGGGAGCTGTTTTTT. The rearrangement joins TRBV19 to TRBJ2-2; tentatively, D is TRBD1 or TRBD2 (5 bases each). V was pared by 9 bases and J by 5 bases, with 19 bases between. Germline lookup yields CDR1 LNHDA and CDR2 SQIVND (reference sequence). The CDR3 covers 15 residues.